Below are 20 T cell receptor beta chains sequenced from a single sample in a study of blood T cell repertoires in COVID-19. Generated by immunoSEQ multiplex PCR, the TCRdb table keeps only in-frame clones and is missing some. The sample holds a few hundred thousand clones, 80% to 90% seen once. Sequencing was done on a sample of PBMCs or T cells enriched from blood (not recorded which). These receptors were taken from a man aged 25 to 40 who had recovered from COVID-19.

V usage is TRBV9 and J usage is TRBJ1-6; TRBD1 is a possible D gene (5 bases). The CDR3 length is 13 residues. V was pared by 0 bases and J by 8 bases, with 6 bases between. CDR1 and CDR2 from the germline V gene are SGDLS and YYNGEE. CDR3 nucleotide sequence: TGTGCCAGCAGCGTAGGGGGGGATTCACCCCTCCACTTT. It yields the protein CASSVGGDSPLHF.

The chain combines TRBV6-5 with TRBJ2-2, with 8 bases aligning to TRBD1. The CDR3 is 16 residues long. The V gene's germline CDR1 is MNHEY and CDR2 SVGAGI. The V gene end was trimmed by 4 bases and the J gene end by 4 bases; junction bases not matched to a gene: 8. This CDR3 reads CASSWTGKSGTGELFF. The CDR3 region has the DNA TGTGCCAGCAGTTGGACAGGGAAGTCGGGCACCGGGGAGCTGTTTTTT.

The sample holds one count of this clone. The chain combines TRBV27 with TRBJ2-2, with a possible D match to TRBD1 (6 bases). Per germline, CDR1 MNHEY and CDR2 SMNVEV (reference sequence). The CDR3 totals 16 residues. Trimming took 5 bases from V and 3 from J, leaving 16 bases between them. CDR3 loop: CASSKRGQSDTGELFF. The CDR3 DNA reads as TGTGCCAGCAGTAAGAGAGGACAGAGCGACACCGGGGAGCTGTTTTTT.

This chain connects TRBV7-2 to TRBJ2-1, with 9 bases aligning to TRBD1. The CDR3 is 14 residues long. With V trimmed by 6 bases and J by 7 bases, 7 bases remained unmatched. Germline V gives CDR1 SGHTA, CDR2 FQGNSA. This chain's CDR3 is CASSPTGGMNEQFF. The CDR3 bases are TGTGCCAGCAGTCCCACAGGGGGCATGAATGAGCAGTTCTTC. Drawing the rest from reference TRBV7-2 and TRBJ2-1, the complete variable domain is GAGVSQSPSNKVTEKGKDVELRCDPISGHTALYWYRQSLGQGLEFLIYFQGNSAPDKSGLPSDRFSAERTGGSVSTLTIQRTQQEDSAVYLCASSPTGGMNEQFFGPGTRLTVL.

V gene TRBV20-1 combines with J gene TRBJ1-1; no reliable D call. There are 11 residues in the CDR3. Trimming stripped 6 bases from V and 4 bases from J, with 9 bases between. CDR1 and CDR2 from the germline V gene are DFQATT and SNEGSKA (reference sequence). CDR3 amino acids: CSAPDGTEAFF. The CDR3 nucleotides read TGCAGTGCACCAGATGGCACTGAAGCTTTCTTT.

The chain couples TRBV19 to TRBJ2-6, with D possibly TRBD1 on 5 matching bases. The CDR3 consists of 15 residues. Per germline, CDR1 LNHDA and CDR2 SQIVND (reference sequence). V gave up 6 bases and J gave up 3 bases, with 12 bases separating them. In DNA form, the CDR3 reads TGTGCCAGTAGCATTCAGGGTTATGGGGCCAACGTCCTGACTTTC. This gives the protein CASSIQGYGANVLTF.

The chain joins TRBV4-1 to TRBJ2-2, with TRBD2 matching 10 bases. V shed 3 bases and J 4 bases; nucleotides not matched to a gene: 8. The germline gives CDR1 MGHRA, CDR2 YSYEKL. The CDR3 is 17 residues long. DNA of the CDR3: TGCGCCAGCAGCCACAGAATAGCGGGGGGCGGCACCGGGGAGCTGTTTTTT. It yields the protein CASSHRIAGGGTGELFF.

The chain has TRBV19 and TRBJ2-5; D perhaps matches TRBD2 (6 bases). CDR1 is LNHDA and CDR2 is SQIVND in the germline V gene (reference sequence). V gave up 3 bases and J gave up 5 bases, with 16 bases separating them. CDR3 size: 15 residues. This chain's CDR3 is CASSMQGGGDETQYF. The CDR3 DNA reads as TGTGCCAGTAGTATGCAGGGCGGCGGGGATGAGACCCAGTACTTC. The full variable domain, its missing parts supplied by reference TRBV19 and TRBJ2-5, is DGGITQSPKYLFRKEGQNVTLSCEQNLNHDAMYWYRQDPGQGLRLIYYSQIVNDFQKGDIAEGYSVSREKKESFPLTVTSAQKNPTAFYLCASSMQGGGDETQYFGPGTRLLVL.

The V gene is TRBV6-2 or TRBV6-3, the J gene TRBJ1-2; no firm D call. CDR1 and CDR2 (germline): MNHEY, SVGEGT. The CDR3 is made up of 15 amino acids. V was trimmed by 2 bases and J by 5 bases, leaving 15 bases between them. The CDR3 loop reads CASSYPGVTRYGYTF. CDR3 coding DNA: TGTGCCAGCAGTTACCCCGGGGTAACGAGGTATGGCTACACCTTC.

The rearrangement links TRBV11-2 to TRBJ1-1, with 7 bases identical to TRBD1. Per germline, CDR1 SGHAT and CDR2 FQNNGV. V shed 0 bases, J shed 1 base, and the junction held 5 bases outside the gene matches. The CDR3 is made up of 16 amino acids. In DNA, the CDR3 is TGTGCCAGCAGCTTAGACCTGGGACAGACGAACACTGAAGCTTTCTTT. Encoded protein: CASSLDLGQTNTEAFF.

The chain carries TRBV5-1 and TRBJ2-3, with D tentatively TRBD1 (6 bases). The germline gives CDR1 SGHRS, CDR2 YFSETQ. V lost 1 base to trimming and J lost 2 bases, with 11 bases between them. This CDR3 has 15 residues. CDR3 nucleotides: TGCGCCAGCAGCTTGTTAGGACAGACCACAGATACGCAGTATTTT. The encoded protein is CASSLLGQTTDTQYF.

This clone has more than one count but fewer than ten. J is TRBJ2-5 and V is TRBV4-1, with a weak D call TRBD2 (6 bases). V was clipped by 0 bases and J by 5 bases, with 13 bases between them. Germline lookup yields CDR1 MGHRA and CDR2 YSYEKL. The CDR3 totals 15 residues. CDR3: CASSQDPGVTETQYF. CDR3 nucleotides: TGCGCCAGCAGCCAAGATCCGGGGGTTACGGAGACCCAGTACTTC.

J is TRBJ2-7 and V is TRBV5-1, with TRBD1 as a possible D gene (6 bases). Trimming cost V 0 bases and J 0 bases, with 10 bases left between them. Germline loops: CDR1 SGHRS, CDR2 YFSETQ. CDR3 length: 15 amino acids. The CDR3, as DNA: TGCGCCAGCAGCTTGGTTTACAGGGACTCCTACGAGCAGTACTTC. Protein product: CASSLVYRDSYEQYF.

The chain joins TRBV2 to TRBJ1-2; D remains ambiguous. The ends were cut back, 11 bases at V and 8 bases at J, with 18 bases in the middle. Germline values: CDR1 SNHLY, CDR2 FYNNEI. The CDR3 spans 12 residues. The chain's CDR3 is CASIRESPGYTF. The CDR3 DNA reads TGTGCCTCAATTAGGGAGTCCCCCGGCTACACCTTC.

This chain joins TRBV10-3 and TRBJ1-6, with 11 bases fitting TRBD1. CDR1 and CDR2 (germline): ENHRY, SYGVKD. V shed 0 bases and J 9 bases; nucleotides not matched to a gene: 4. CDR3 size: 16 residues. The CDR3 region is CAISESGQGVGSPLHF. The CDR3 region has the DNA TGTGCCATCAGTGAGTCGGGACAGGGGGTGGGTTCACCCCTCCACTTT.

The chain is built from TRBV6-2 or TRBV6-3 and TRBJ1-1; 10 bases map to TRBD1. V lost 5 bases and J lost 0; bases outside the gene matches: 6. The CDR3 is 16 amino acids. Germline CDR1 reads MNHEY; CDR2 reads SVGEGT. The CDR3 is CASSTGQGKVNTEAFF. CDR3 coding DNA: TGTGCCAGCAGTACGGGACAGGGGAAAGTGAACACTGAAGCTTTCTTT.

The gene calls are TRBV7-9 and TRBJ2-2; weak D call: TRBD2 (6 bases). CDR1 and CDR2 (germline): SEHNR, FQNEAQ (reference sequence). The V end lost 10 bases, the J end lost 7 bases, and 22 bases lay between the germline ends. This CDR3 is built from 15 residues. CDR3 region: CANEEAGPRDGELFF. CDR3 nucleotides: TGTGCCAACGAAGAGGCGGGACCACGGGACGGGGAGCTGTTTTTT.

This sequence joins TRBV9 and TRBJ1-5; the D is unclear. Germline assignment: CDR1 SGDLS and CDR2 YYNGEE. The V end was cut by 4 bases, the J end by 5 bases, with 7 bases between. CDR3 length: 12 residues. The CDR3 here is CASSRSDQPQHF. The CDR3 bases are TGTGCCAGCAGCAGAAGCGATCAGCCCCAGCATTTT.

V usage is TRBV6-2 or TRBV6-3 and J usage is TRBJ1-2; D possibly corresponds to TRBD1 (5 bases). Trimming removed 2 bases at V and 8 bases at J, with 15 bases between. The V gene's germline CDR1 is MNHEY and CDR2 SVGEGT. CDR3 size: 14 residues. CDR3 amino acids: CASSYRDGRRGYTF. The CDR3 nucleotides read TGTGCCAGCAGTTACAGGGACGGGAGACGGGGCTACACCTTC.

This chain connects TRBV10-2 to TRBJ1-1, with D unclear. CDR3 length: 14 amino acids. CDR1 and CDR2 (germline): WSHSY, SAAADI. Trimming stripped 4 bases from V and 3 bases from J, with 12 bases between. The CDR3 DNA follows: TGCGCCAGCAGTGGCCGGGGTCGCGACACTGAAGCTTTCTTT. Protein: CASSGRGRDTEAFF.